A single sample gave rise to the 32 T cell receptor beta chains below, sequenced in a study of blood T cells in healthy people across ages. Together with a sample-barcoded 5' primer, a J-beta primer mix was included in a second PCR lasting about 6 to 11 cycles. TCRdb re-called the 5' RACE reads with MiXCR, one entry per CDR3 protein. The sample carries some 1.5 million distinct CDR3 sequences, under 30% recorded once. The sample consisted of blood. All receptors derive from a woman in her twenties or thirties in good health.

As regards this clonotype: This clone may be a read error of a much larger clone one base away. The rearrangement uses TRBV10-3 and TRBJ2-5, with 7 bases lining up with TRBD2. J gave up 11 bases and V 4 bases, and 19 bases lay outside the gene matches. Germline lookup yields CDR1 ENHRY and CDR2 SYGVKD. The CDR3 spans 16 residues. The CDR3 DNA reads TGTGCCATCAGTGCTGGTTTGACTAGCAGTAATCGGGAGCAGTACTTC. Protein product: CAISAGLTSSNREQYF.

This clonotype was counted a few times. This chain uses TRBV20-1 with TRBJ1-5; no firm D call. The length of the CDR3 is 13 residues. Germline V gene data show CDR1 as DFQATT and CDR2 as SNEGSKA (reference sequence). Trimming removed 3 bases from V and 1 base from J, with 7 bases in between. The CDR3 is CSASSQSNQPQHF. The CDR3 DNA reads TGCAGTGCTAGCAGTCAGAGCAATCAGCCCCAGCATTTT.

This clonotype was counted many times. The chain uses TRBV20-1 and TRBJ2-5, with D tentatively TRBD2 (5 bases). The CDR3 has 14 amino acids. The V end lost 3 bases, the J end lost 1 base, and 12 bases lay between the germline ends. Germline assignment: CDR1 DFQATT and CDR2 SNEGSKA (reference sequence). CDR3 DNA: TGCAGTGCTAGCCGGGGTTTACTCCAAGAGACCCAGTACTTC. Translation gives CSASRGLLQETQYF.

About this clonotype: As the CDR3 is not closed by the conserved phenylalanine or tryptophan, this likely results from a read error. The chain links TRBV5-1 to TRBJ2-3; 8 bases map to TRBD1. Unmatched junction bases numbered 5, after V lost 1 base and J lost 4 bases. CDR3 length: 15 amino acids. Germline CDR1 reads SGHRS; CDR2 reads YFSETQ. The CDR3 protein is CASSLSGQEADTQYV. The CDR3 DNA follows: TGCGCCAGCAGCTTGTCGGGACAGGAAGCAGATACGCAGTATGTT.

The chain has TRBV5-1 and TRBJ2-5, with TRBD2 identical over 10 bases. Germline V gene lookup returns CDR1 SGHRS and CDR2 YFSETQ. This CDR3 region has 17 residues. With V trimmed by 0 bases and J by 2 bases, 7 bases remained unmatched. CDR3 bases: TGCGCCAGCAGCTTGGAGGGGCTAGCGGGGGTGCAAGAGACCCAGTACTTC. Translated: CASSLEGLAGVQETQYF. The complete variable domain, with remaining parts taken from reference TRBV5-1 and TRBJ2-5, reads KAGVTQTPRYLIKTRGQQVTLSCSPISGHRSVSWYQQTPGQGLQFLFEYFSETQRNKGNFPGRFSGRQFSNSRSEMNVSTLELGDSALYLCASSLEGLAGVQETQYFGPGTRLLVL.

The chain combines TRBV2 with TRBJ2-2; a possible D gene is TRBD1 (5 bases). CDR3 size: 12 residues. V gave up 6 bases and J gave up 3 bases, with 5 bases separating them. Looked up from germline, CDR1 is SNHLY and CDR2 is FYNNEI. As DNA, the CDR3 is TGTGCCAGCAGGACAGACACCGGGGAGCTGTTTTTT. It codes for CASRTDTGELFF.

This clonotype showed up just a few times. The chain recombines TRBV28 with TRBJ2-3; 8 bases are a match to TRBD2. J lost 4 bases, V lost 11 bases, and 11 bases had no gene match. Germline V gene lookup returns CDR1 MDHEN and CDR2 SYDVKM. The CDR3 runs to 14 residues. The CDR3 region has the DNA TGTGCCCTGGCCGCGGCGGGGGGTGCAGATACGCAGTATTTT. Encoded protein: CALAAAGGADTQYF.

V gene TRBV3-1 combines with J gene TRBJ2-7, with D possibly being TRBD2 (6 bases). The CDR3 length is 13 residues. Per the germline V gene, CDR1 is LGHDT and CDR2 is YNNKEL (reference sequence). The ends were cut back, 10 bases at V and 1 base at J, with 14 bases in the middle. CDR3 region: CATQAAGSYEQYF. The CDR3 DNA is TGTGCCACCCAGGCGGCGGGGTCCTACGAGCAGTACTTC.

The rearrangement links TRBV7-2 to TRBJ1-1; no clear D gene. V lost 3 bases, J lost 3 bases, and 11 bases lay in between. Germline-derived CDR1 and CDR2 are SGHTA and FQGNSA. The CDR3 is made up of 14 amino acids. CDR3 coding DNA: TGTGCCAGCAGCTTCCTAGGAAGGGACACTGAAGCTTTCTTT. It encodes CASSFLGRDTEAFF.

This chain uses TRBV9 with TRBJ1-2; D gene uncertain. Trimming left V 4 bases short and J 2 bases short, with 15 bases between. Germline CDR1 is SGDLS and CDR2 is YYNGEE. This CDR3 has 15 amino acids. The CDR3: CASSSSPSGNYGYTF. In DNA, the CDR3 is TGTGCCAGCAGCTCCTCCCCCTCGGGCAACTATGGCTACACCTTC.

V is TRBV12-3 or TRBV12-4 and J is TRBJ1-1, with 8 nucleotides matching TRBD1. V was pared by 6 bases and J by 6 bases, with 6 bases of the junction left unmatched. This CDR3 is 13 amino acids long. The CDR3 sequence: CASRPLQGAEAFF. The CDR3 nucleotides read TGTGCCAGCAGGCCCTTACAGGGGGCTGAAGCTTTCTTT.

This clonotype was counted only a few times. The chain joins TRBV12-3 or TRBV12-4 to TRBJ1-4, with unresolved D. V was pared by 8 bases and J by 0 bases, with 10 bases between. The CDR3 consists of 14 residues. The chain's CDR3 is CASHSVTTNEKLFF. The CDR3 DNA follows: TGTGCCAGCCACAGCGTCACAACTAATGAAAAACTGTTTTTT.

This rearrangement joins TRBV5-1 to TRBJ1-2, with D perhaps matching TRBD1 (5 bases). CDR1 and CDR2 from the germline V gene are SGHRS and YFSETQ. The germline V and J ends were trimmed by 5 bases and 5 bases, with 16 bases remaining between them. The CDR3 extends over 14 amino acids. CDR3 bases: TGCGCCAGCAGTGCGGCTGGGACGGGGTATGGCTACACCTTC. Translating gives CASSAAGTGYGYTF.

Note on this clonotype: At one boundary the junction diverges from the germline segment, which might be a read error. DNA for the CDR3: TGTGCCGGCAGCCGATTACAGGGGTCCCAGCCCCAGCATTTT. Translation: CAGSRLQGSQPQHF. The chain is built from TRBV5-6 and TRBJ1-5; 7 bases agree with TRBD1. The V gene's germline CDR1 is SGHDT and CDR2 YYEEEE. The CDR3 length is 14 residues. The variable domain in full, with the rest retrieved from reference TRBV5-6 and TRBJ1-5, is DAGVTQSPTHLIKTRGQQVTLRCSPKSGHDTVSWYQQALGQGPQFIFQYYEEEERQRGNFPDRFSGHQFPNYSSELNVNALLLGDSALYLCAGSRLQGSQPQHFGDGTRLSIL.

This clonotype was observed a handful of times. V is TRBV18 and J is TRBJ2-1; perhaps D is TRBD1 or TRBD2 (5 bases each). In germline, CDR1 is KGHSH, CDR2 LQKENI. V lost 2 bases, J lost 3 bases, and 11 bases lay in between. This CDR3 has 15 amino acids. The DNA of the CDR3 is TGTGCCAGCTCACCAGGGGGTCGGGGCTACAATGAGCAGTTCTTC. Translation: CASSPGGRGYNEQFF. Full variable domain (rest looked up from reference TRBV18 and TRBJ2-1): NAGVMQNPRHLVRRRGQEARLRCSPMKGHSHVYWYRQLPEEGLKFMVYLQKENIIDESGMPKERFSAEFPKEGPSILRIQQVVRGDSAAYFCASSPGGRGYNEQFFGPGTRLTVL.

This clonotype was detected only once. CDR3 protein: CSAPPAGGYEQFF. CDR3 DNA: TGCAGTGCCCCACCAGCGGGGGGATACGAGCAGTTCTTC. The V gene is TRBV20-1, the J gene TRBJ2-1; 9 bases map to TRBD2. Losses at the gene ends were 6 bases for V and 10 bases for J; bases not matched to a gene: 10. Germline V gene data show CDR1 as DFQATT and CDR2 as SNEGSKA (reference sequence). The CDR3 contains 13 residues.

In this sample, this clonotype turned up many times. The chain combines TRBV6-5 with TRBJ2-7; the D gene could be TRBD1 or TRBD2 (5 bases each). There are 13 residues in the CDR3. Germline lookup yields CDR1 MNHEY and CDR2 SVGAGI. Trimming removed 6 bases at V and 6 bases at J, with 15 bases between. The CDR3 sequence: CASRAGTIAEQYF. As DNA, the CDR3 is TGTGCCAGCAGGGCCGGGACCATCGCCGAGCAGTACTTC.

This clonotype was picked up many times. This chain links TRBV6-2 or TRBV6-3 with TRBJ1-2, with D uncertain. V dropped 6 bases and J dropped 2 bases, with 7 bases sitting between them. The CDR3 has 12 amino acids. CDR1 and CDR2 (germline): MNHEY, SVGEGT. The CDR3 protein is CASSWGNYGYTF. The DNA for the CDR3 is TGTGCCAGCAGCTGGGGAAACTATGGCTACACCTTC.

V usage is TRBV15 and J usage is TRBJ2-1; a possible D gene is TRBD1 (5 bases). Germline assignment: CDR1 LNHNV and CDR2 YYDKDF (reference sequence). V dropped 3 bases and J dropped 5 bases, with 5 bases sitting between them. This CDR3 is 12 amino acids long. As DNA, the CDR3 is TGTGCCACCAGCAGGGACAACAATGAGCAGTTCTTC. It specifies CATSRDNNEQFF.

Of note for this clonotype: A read error may explain this, as a much larger clone is one base away. V and J are TRBV12-3 or TRBV12-4 and TRBJ2-4; maybe TRBD1 (6 bases). The J call may be faulty, since TRBJ2-7 better matches the DNA end. CDR3 length equals 12 residues. This chain's CDR3 is CASGTGTAEQYF. CDR3 DNA sequence: TGTGCCAGCGGAACAGGGACCGCCGAGCAGTACTTC.

This clonotype was seen more than once but under ten times. The CDR3 DNA follows: TGTGCCAGCAGCTTCCGGGTTGGGACTAGCGGGAACAATGAGCAGTTCTTC. Encoded protein: CASSFRVGTSGNNEQFF. V and J are TRBV5-5 and TRBJ2-1, with TRBD2 identical over 13 bases. V lost 2 bases, J lost 5 bases, and 7 bases stayed unmatched. The CDR3 is 17 amino acids. Germline V gives CDR1 SGHKS, CDR2 YYEKEE (reference sequence). Full variable domain (outside the CDR3, taken from reference TRBV5-5 and TRBJ2-1): DAGVTQSPTHLIKTRGQQVTLRCSPISGHKSVSWYQQVLGQGPQFIFQYYEKEERGRGNFPDRFSARQFPNYSSELNVNALLLGDSALYLCASSFRVGTSGNNEQFFGPGTRLTVL.

A few counts support this clonotype. This chain's CDR3 is CASSQGTSVSYEQYF. The CDR3 DNA sequence: TGTGCCAGCAGCCAAGGGACTAGCGTCTCCTACGAGCAGTACTTC. This chain links TRBV3-1 with TRBJ2-7, with 9 bases identical to TRBD2. The germline CDR1 and CDR2 sequences are LGHDT and YNNKEL (reference sequence). V shed 1 base, J shed 0 bases, and the junction held 1 base outside the gene matches. This CDR3 is 15 amino acids long.

The J gene is TRBJ1-4, the V gene TRBV15, with D possibly matching TRBD1 (5 bases). V was clipped by 1 base and J by 8 bases, with 11 bases between them. Germline-derived CDR1 and CDR2 are LNHNV and YYDKDF (reference sequence). CDR3 length: 14 amino acids. The DNA of the CDR3 is TGTGCCACCAGCAGAGTGGGGCCAAGGGAAAAACTGTTTTTT. Encoded protein: CATSRVGPREKLFF.

The chain has TRBV9 and TRBJ1-4; D may be TRBD1 (5 bases). CDR1 is SGDLS and CDR2 is YYNGEE in the germline V gene. Between the trimmed V and J ends, which lost 3 bases and 5 bases, there was a span of 14 bases. This CDR3 has 15 residues. The CDR3: CASSACRGMNEKLFF. The CDR3 bases are TGTGCCAGCAGCGCCTGTCGGGGGATGAATGAAAAACTGTTTTTT.

This clonotype appeared a single time. The chain recombines TRBV29-1 with TRBJ2-1, with 9 bases identical to TRBD1. In germline, CDR1 is SQVTM, CDR2 ANQGSEA. There are 15 residues in the CDR3. Unmatched junction bases numbered 9, after V lost 3 bases and J lost 6 bases. In DNA, the CDR3 is TGCAGCGTTGACTCTGGGGACAGGGTGAGCAATGAGCAGTTCTTC. Protein sequence: CSVDSGDRVSNEQFF.

The rearrangement links TRBV11-2 to TRBJ2-5; D gene ambiguous. Germline CDR1 is SGHAT and CDR2 is FQNNGV. Between the trimmed V and J ends, which lost 4 bases and 13 bases, there was a span of 19 bases. The CDR3 loop spans 13 amino acids. CDR3 loop: CASSYSRADLWYF. CDR3 DNA: TGTGCCAGCAGCTACAGCCGGGCCGATCTTTGGTACTTC.

This clonotype came up many times. The rearrangement uses TRBV10-2 and TRBJ2-5, with 8 bases lining up with TRBD1. The germline CDR1 and CDR2 sequences are WSHSY and SAAADI. This CDR3 comprises 15 residues. Trimming took 6 bases from V and 2 from J; bases not matched to a gene: 8. The CDR3 loop reads CASSEGQVRQETQYF. CDR3 DNA sequence: TGCGCCAGCAGCGAGGGACAGGTCCGGCAAGAGACCCAGTACTTC.

In its sample, this clonotype was seen a few times. This sequence joins TRBV4-1 and TRBJ1-2, with 10 bases that match TRBD1. Per germline, CDR1 MGHRA and CDR2 YSYEKL. The V and J ends lost 8 bases and 9 bases, in that order; junction bases with no gene match: 6. The CDR3 loop spans 12 amino acids. The CDR3 sequence is CASAPGQGRYTF. In nucleotides, the CDR3 is TGCGCCAGCGCTCCGGGACAGGGGCGCTACACCTTC.

This clonotype was counted ten times or more. The V and J genes are TRBV29-1 and TRBJ2-7, with D perhaps matching TRBD1 (7 bases). The CDR3 is 15 amino acids. The V gene's germline CDR1 is SQVTM and CDR2 ANQGSEA. Trimming stripped 0 bases from V and 6 bases from J, with 18 bases between. The CDR3 DNA follows: TGCAGCGTTGAAGATCGGGCAGGGGGGAGGCGCGAGCAGTACTTC. This encodes CSVEDRAGGRREQYF.

This clonotype has just a few counts. J is TRBJ1-2 and V is TRBV24-1; maybe TRBD1 (5 bases). CDR1 and CDR2 from the germline V gene are KGHDR and SFDVKD. The V gene lost 3 bases and the J gene lost 2 bases, with 9 bases spanning the gap. The CDR3 extends over 14 amino acids. In DNA, the CDR3 is TGTGCCACCAGTGATGGGACGCGGAACTATGGCTACACCTTC. Translation: CATSDGTRNYGYTF.

The gene calls are TRBV20-1 and TRBJ1-4; D ambiguous. The CDR3 loop spans 15 amino acids. Germline CDR1 is DFQATT and CDR2 is SNEGSKA (reference sequence). V was cut by 5 bases and J by 0 bases, with 13 bases left in between. The CDR3 nucleotides read TGCAGTGCTCCACTCCACACTGCAACTAATGAAAAACTGTTTTTT. It specifies CSAPLHTATNEKLFF.

In regard to this clonotype: Since a much larger clone is just one base distant, this may be a read error. J is TRBJ2-1 and V is TRBV9; D is undetermined. The CDR3 is 14 residues long. Germline assignment: CDR1 SGDLS and CDR2 YYNGEE. CDR3: CACSVASLSNEQFF. As DNA, the CDR3 is TGTGCCTGCAGCGTAGCCAGCTTAAGCAATGAGCAGTTCTTC. The variable domain in full, completed from reference TRBV9 and TRBJ2-1, reads DSGVTQTPKHLITATGQRVTLRCSPRSGDLSVYWYQQSLDQGLQFLIQYYNGEERAKGNILERFSAQQFPDLHSELNLSSLELGDSALYFCACSVASLSNEQFFGPGTRLTVL.